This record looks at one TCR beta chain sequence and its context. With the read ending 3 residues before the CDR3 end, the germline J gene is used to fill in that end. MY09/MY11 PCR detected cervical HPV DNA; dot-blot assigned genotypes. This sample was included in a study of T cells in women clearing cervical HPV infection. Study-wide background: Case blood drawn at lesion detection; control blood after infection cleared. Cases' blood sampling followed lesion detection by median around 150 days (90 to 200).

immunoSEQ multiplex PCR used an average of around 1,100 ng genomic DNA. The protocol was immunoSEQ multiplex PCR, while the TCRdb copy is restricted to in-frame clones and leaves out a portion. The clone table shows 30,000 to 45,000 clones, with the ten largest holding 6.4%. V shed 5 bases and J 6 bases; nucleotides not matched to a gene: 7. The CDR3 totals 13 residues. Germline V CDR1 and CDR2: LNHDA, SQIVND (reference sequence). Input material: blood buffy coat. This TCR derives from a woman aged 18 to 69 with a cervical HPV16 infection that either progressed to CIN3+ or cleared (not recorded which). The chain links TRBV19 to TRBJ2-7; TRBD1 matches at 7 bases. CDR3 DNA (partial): TGTGCCAGTAGTCTCTCACAGGGGCTCGAG. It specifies CASSLSQGLE. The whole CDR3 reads CASSLSQGLEQYF.